The source of this T cell receptor beta chain is a study of control samples from healthy donors and cancer patients. TCRdb's copy holds only in-frame clones and misses some; the assay was immunoSEQ multiplex PCR. The sample yields around 84,000 clones, roughly 91% seen once. The germline gives CDR1 SGHTA, CDR2 FQGTGA. The CDR3 sequence is 16 residues long. V shed 5 bases and J 4 bases; nucleotides not matched to a gene: 10. What was sequenced was blood. The clonotype was recovered from a man aged 25-45 years in good health. The J gene is TRBJ2-1, the V gene TRBV7-3; 8 bases are a match to TRBD2. The CDR3: CASSTLAGRNYNEQFF. DNA of the CDR3: TGTGCCAGCAGCACCCTAGCGGGCAGAAATTACAATGAGCAGTTCTTC.